Below are 10 T cell receptor beta chains sequenced from a single sample in a study of blood T cells in healthy people across ages. Next came a second PCR, run for about 6 to 12 cycles, which used a sample-barcoded 5' primer along with a J-beta primer mix. TCRdb re-called the 5' RACE reads with MiXCR, one entry per CDR3 protein. The table shows more than 550,000 distinct CDR3 sequences, with about a fifth occurring only once. The source material was blood. The receptors were gathered from a man in his 70s in good health.

This clonotype was detected only a few times. This chain uses TRBV7-2 with TRBJ2-2; D is uncertain. The CDR3 is 13 residues long. With 1 base removed from V and 5 bases from J, the gap between germline ends came to 5 bases. The germline gives CDR1 SGHTA, CDR2 FQGNSA. CDR3 sequence reads: CASSLDWTGELFF. The CDR3 DNA reads as TGTGCCAGCAGCTTAGATTGGACCGGGGAGCTGTTTTTT.

This clonotype was detected a few times. This chain connects TRBV5-1 to TRBJ2-5, with a possible D match to TRBD1 (5 bases). Matching the DNA end better, TRBJ2-1 makes the J call doubtful. Germline V gene sequence: CDR1 SGHRS, CDR2 YFSETQ. This CDR3 is 13 amino acids long. This CDR3 is CASSLPQGNEQFF. CDR3 coding DNA: TGCGCCAGCAGCTTGCCCCAGGGCAATGAGCAGTTCTTC.

V and J are TRBV27 and TRBJ2-5; 12 bases map to TRBD1. V lost 3 bases to trimming and J lost 5 bases; unmatched junction nucleotides: 4. The germline gives CDR1 MNHEY, CDR2 SMNVEV (reference sequence). The CDR3 has 15 residues. For the CDR3, the DNA is TGTGCCAGCAGTTTCGGGACAGGGGGCTACGAGACCCAGTACTTC. Translation: CASSFGTGGYETQYF.

In this sample, this clonotype turned up a few times. The J gene is TRBJ2-5, the V gene TRBV5-1, with TRBD1 as a possible D gene (5 bases). The J call may be wrong; the DNA end is better matched by TRBJ2-7. Germline CDR1 reads SGHRS; CDR2 reads YFSETQ. CDR3 size: 13 residues. The CDR3 loop reads CASSIRVSNEQYF. The CDR3, as DNA: TGCGCCAGCAGCATCAGGGTCAGCAACGAGCAGTACTTC.

This clonotype occurred a few times. The CDR3 loop reads CASSFSGGGNQGTEAFF. The CDR3 DNA reads as TGTGCCAGCAGCTTCTCAGGGGGTGGTAACCAGGGCACTGAAGCTTTCTTT. This sequence joins TRBV7-6 and TRBJ1-1; 7 bases align to TRBD1. The ends lost 3 bases at V and 4 bases at J; junction bases unmatched: 14. CDR1 is SGHVS and CDR2 is FNYEAQ in the germline V gene. The length of the CDR3 is 17 residues.

The sample holds one count of this clonotype. This chain links TRBV28 with TRBJ2-5; the D is unclear. Trimming cost V 5 bases and J 3 bases, with 13 bases left between them. Germline assignment: CDR1 MDHEN and CDR2 SYDVKM. The CDR3 is 14 amino acids. CDR3 amino acids: CASSRYGQKETQYF. The DNA of the CDR3 is TGTGCCAGCAGTCGCTACGGCCAGAAAGAGACCCAGTACTTC.

V gene TRBV11-2 combines with J gene TRBJ2-5, with D maybe TRBD1 (6 bases). The J call may be mistaken, given a closer DNA end match to TRBJ2-1. The germline V gene encodes CDR1 SGHAT and CDR2 FQNNGV. CDR3 length: 15 residues. The CDR3 region is CASSSGAALLGEQFF. The CDR3 nucleotides read TGTGCCAGCAGCTCAGGGGCAGCTCTTCTGGGTGAGCAGTTCTTC.

The V and J genes are TRBV7-2 and TRBJ1-5; tentative D call: TRBD1 (6 bases). Trimming removed 0 bases at V and 6 bases at J, with 12 bases between. Per the germline V gene, CDR1 is SGHTA and CDR2 is FQGNSA. The CDR3 contains 15 residues. For the CDR3, the DNA is TGTGCCAGCAGCTTAGCGGGGGGCGCAGGTCAGCCCCAGCATTTT. Translated, it gives CASSLAGGAGQPQHF.

This clonotype was seen a handful of times. V usage is TRBV5-5 and J usage is TRBJ2-5, with D perhaps TRBD1 or TRBD2 (6 bases each). Germline-derived CDR1 and CDR2 are SGHKS and YYEKEE (reference sequence). V dropped 1 base and J dropped 5 bases, with 12 bases sitting between them. The CDR3 is made up of 14 amino acids. Here the CDR3 DNA reads TGTGCCAGCAGCTTGCGTTGGGGGGCCGAGACCCAGTACTTC. This translates into CASSLRWGAETQYF.

The chain is built from TRBV9 and TRBJ2-7; TRBD1 agrees at 8 bases. Trimming cost V 0 bases and J 5 bases; bases outside gene matches: 4. The germline V gene has CDR1 SGDLS and CDR2 YYNGEE. This CDR3 comprises 14 residues. The CDR3 spells CASSVGKDRDEQYF. Written as DNA, the CDR3 is TGTGCCAGCAGCGTAGGGAAGGACAGGGACGAGCAGTACTTC.